What follows is one T cell receptor (beta chain) and its context. Germline lookup yields CDR1 SEHNR and CDR2 FQNEAQ (reference sequence). This CDR3 contains 14 residues. J gave up 9 bases and V 3 bases, and 2 bases lay outside the gene matches. The sample is drawn from a study of blood T cell repertoires in COVID-19. Background on the study: Samples taken during acute and convalescent COVID-19 were collected in the United States, Italy and Spain. Sample material is recorded as cDNA or gDNA derived from T cells, B-cell-depleted T cells, or PBMCs.

In the authors' workflow: The authors estimated nucleated cell counts from reference gene primer amplification. Sequencing used immunoSEQ multiplex PCR; TCRdb keeps in-frame clones, though not all of them. V and J calls and clone size are as listed in that table; D and trimming were resolved from the DNA. The sample includes about 170,000 clones, around 86% of them seen just once. The clonotype was recovered from a man in his 70s with acute or convalescent COVID-19. The sequenced sample consisted of peripheral blood. V is TRBV7-9 and J is TRBJ2-7; 16 bases are a match to TRBD2. CDR3 residues: CASSFGTSGRGQYF. For the CDR3, the DNA is TGTGCCAGCAGCTTCGGGACTAGCGGGAGGGGGCAGTACTTC.